This T cell receptor beta chain was identified in a study of shared clonotypes between healthy human individuals (TCRdb year 2020). With regard to the full study: The cohort comprised a couple of women and a few men aged 18 to 49 years. For each donor, CD4 naive and CD4 memory were each run on three plates, CD8 naive on two plates, and CD8 memory on one plate. Blood TCR repertoires of five healthy adults were deeply sequenced to estimate repertoire size and the extent of clonotype sharing between individuals. Libraries were prepared and TCR repertoires were sequenced by different laboratories using diverse techniques, in order to increase sequencing depth and limit assay-specific biases. Each donor's leukapheresis produced roughly between roughly 0.85 and 9.5 billion PBMCs.

Worth noting for this clone: There is no known antigen for this receptor. No base-level quality is on record; no much larger clone is a single base apart.

Using the deep immunoSEQ assay, TCR CDR3 regions were amplified from genomic DNA by multiplex PCR. For each cell subset, the extracted genomic DNA was distributed evenly across all wells of several immunoSEQ 96-well plates, and each plate served as one replicate. For sorted subsets, each replicate PCR was loaded with roughly 0.2 ug genomic DNA, equivalent to about 30,000 T cell genomes. Purified libraries were measured with a Qubit 3.0 fluorometer, size-checked on a Bioanalyzer 2100, and measured again with the KAPA Library Quantification kit. A separate single-read 150-cycle Illumina NextSeq 550 flow cell was used to sequence each immunoSEQ 96-well plate. The paper's processing steps were these. Because only junctional sequences without quality scores were contained in the immunoSEQ output, filtering matching that applied to full-length reads could not be performed. To assign V/J genes and CDR3, sequences were annotated using PyIR, a Python wrapper for IgBLAST v1.9, with IMGT germline references. Reads were filtered out if the reads had weak V/J assignments (E-value above 1e-6), no CDR3, stop codons, out-of-frame junctions, or ambiguous translated residues. V3J clonotypes were defined as sequences sharing an identical inferred V gene, J gene, and CDR3 amino acid sequence. Percentage overlap between repertoires was calculated by dividing the number of shared unique clonotypes by the size of the smaller repertoire. RTK rarefaction, the Chao1 estimator, and Recon v2.1 estimates of unobserved clonotypes were used to assess repertoire richness. Generation probabilities were computed with OLGA for all TCRbeta clonotypes obtained by the gDNA method from several donors. TCRdb obtained this table from immuneACCESS and retained in-frame rearrangements with V and J assigned. These tables miss some clones; where compared with another copy, unresolved V genes account for less than half of the shortfall, and the remainder is unexplained. V, J and clone size derive from that table, while D and trimming were established from the DNA sequence. This sample is represented by roughly 2 million clones; approximately 96% of them were singletons. Less than 0.15% of the sample goes to the ten largest clones.

General findings and caveats noted by the study authors: Larger estimated clonotype richness was generally found for naive subsets than for memory subsets. The small number of donors limited the genetic and exposure-history diversity represented. Pairwise subsampling led to the expectation that sequencing depth would affect the degree of clonotype sharing among donors. Across a few donors, about 5% of naive CD4, approximately 4% of naive CD8, 2% to 2.5% of memory CD4, and under 0.45% of memory CD8 clonotypes were shared. Sampling was limited to blood, and TCR repertoires in tissue likely differ from TCR repertoires in blood. Higher generation probabilities were observed for clonotypes shared by all four sorted-subset donors than for non-shared clonotypes. Rarefaction of sorted-subset datasets indicated incomplete sequencing despite the large sequencing depth.

Healthy HIV-negative adults with no recently reported acute infections or vaccinations were included as donors. Only Caucasian adults living in Nashville, Tennessee, USA were represented among the donors. CD4+ T cells were enriched through magnetic negative selection, after which naive cells were positively selected on CD45RA and the remaining negative fraction served as the memory subset. After blood collection by leukapheresis, PBMCs were isolated using Ficoll-Histopaque density gradient centrifugation and then cryopreserved in the vapor phase of liquid nitrogen. Analytical flow cytometry was used to check the purity and quantity of each magnetically sorted T cell population. From each sorted fraction, genomic DNA was isolated and quantified by UV absorbance on a Nanodrop 2000c. The TCR was taken from a man between 18 and 35 years old in good health. Sequencing was carried out using naive CD4+ T cells sorted from blood. This specimen's cell subset or site label, interpreted: CD45RA+ positively selected.

The DNA sequence reads TGTGCCATCAGCGCTCCGGGACAGGATTCGCAGTTCTTC. The encoded protein is CAISAPGQDSQFF. The V and J genes are TRBV10-3 and TRBJ2-1, with 8 central nucleotides matching TRBD1. The CDR3 holds 13 amino acids from the cysteine to the phenylalanine. Only CDR3 DNA remains: 39 bases, in frame from the first base. Trimming takes 6 bases off V and 12 bases off J; junction bases not matched to a gene: 10. The germline V gene supplies CDR1 ENHRY and CDR2 SYGVKD.